The 24 T cell receptor beta chains below were found in one sample sequenced in a study of cytotoxic CD8 clonotypes in ibrutinib-treated CLL. The protocol was immunoSEQ multiplex PCR, while the TCRdb copy is restricted to in-frame clones and leaves out a portion. The data contain a few hundred thousand clones, roughly 67% of them seen just once; the ten biggest clones take up approximately 6%. The input for sequencing was PBMCs, taken after 36 months of ibrutinib treatment. The receptors were gathered from a human donor with chronic lymphocytic leukemia.

J is TRBJ2-2 and V is TRBV27; 9 bases are shared with TRBD2. The CDR3 is 17 residues long. Germline values: CDR1 MNHEY, CDR2 SMNVEV (reference sequence). J was trimmed by 6 bases and V by 3 bases; bases with no gene match: 11. CDR3 in DNA: TGTGCCAGCAGTTTGGGCCATAGCGGGAGATCTCCCGGGGAGCTGTTTTTT. Its protein product is CASSLGHSGRSPGELFF.

This sequence joins TRBV13 and TRBJ2-3, with D unclear. There are 14 residues in the CDR3. The germline CDR1 and CDR2 sequences are PRHDT and FYEKMQ (reference sequence). V lost 0 bases and J 1 base, leaving 5 bases between the germline ends. CDR3 protein: CASSLGGRTDTQYF. As DNA, the CDR3 is TGTGCCAGCAGCTTAGGGGGCCGCACAGATACGCAGTATTTT.

This clone was seen a few times. J is TRBJ2-7 and V is TRBV20-1; D unresolved. Per the germline V gene, CDR1 is DFQATT and CDR2 is SNEGSKA (reference sequence). The CDR3 loop spans 11 amino acids. Trimming cost V 6 bases and J 6 bases, with 12 bases left between them. The CDR3 nucleotides read TGCAGTGCGAGTAAGTTCGGCGAGCAGTACTTC. Amino acids: CSASKFGEQYF.

The V call is TRBV5-1, the J call TRBJ1-2, with no clear D. The CDR3 runs to 12 residues. Trimming took 0 bases from V and 8 from J, leaving 8 bases between them. CDR1 and CDR2 from the germline V gene are SGHRS and YFSETQ. The DNA for the CDR3 is TGCGCCAGCAGCTTGGATGGCGGGGGCTACACCTTC. Encoded protein: CASSLDGGGYTF.

The rearrangement joins TRBV5-1 to TRBJ2-7; TRBD1 agrees at 9 bases. Germline trimming cut 8 bases from V and 3 bases from J; bases unmatched to any gene: 6. Per germline, CDR1 SGHRS and CDR2 YFSETQ. The CDR3 length is 13 residues. CDR3 sequence: CASSPDRGYEQYF. The CDR3 DNA reads TGCGCCAGTAGCCCGGACAGGGGCTACGAGCAGTACTTC.

The chain employs TRBV6-1 and TRBJ1-5; possible D gene TRBD1, 5 bases. V was cut by 6 bases and J by 3 bases, with 9 bases left in between. Germline assignment: CDR1 MNHNS and CDR2 SASEGT. The CDR3 is 13 amino acids. The CDR3 bases are TGTGCCAGCAGAGGGGTTATCAATCAGCCCCAGCATTTT. Translation: CASRGVINQPQHF.

V is TRBV9 and J is TRBJ2-3, with TRBD2 matching over 11 bases. J was trimmed by 5 bases and V by 0 bases; bases with no gene match: 5. CDR1 SGDLS and CDR2 YYNGEE come from the germline V gene. The CDR3 loop spans 16 amino acids. The CDR3 reads CASSVGLAGGLDTQYF. The CDR3 DNA is TGTGCCAGCAGCGTAGGTCTAGCGGGGGGCCTAGATACGCAGTATTTT.

V is TRBV2 and J is TRBJ2-2; D is ambiguous. The ends were cut back, 4 bases at V and 10 bases at J, with 13 bases in the middle. Germline CDR1 is SNHLY and CDR2 is FYNNEI. This CDR3 spans 13 amino acids. The chain's CDR3 is CASSGRSMLELFF. The CDR3 coding sequence is TGTGCCAGCAGTGGCCGTTCTATGTTGGAGCTGTTTTTT.

Only a few counts were recorded for this clone. This chain joins TRBV13 and TRBJ1-2; the D gene is possibly TRBD1 (5 bases). The CDR3 runs 13 residues. Germline V gene sequence: CDR1 PRHDT, CDR2 FYEKMQ (reference sequence). The V end lost 5 bases, the J end lost 1 base, and 8 bases lay between the germline ends. CDR3 coding DNA: TGTGCCAGCAGCGCCGACAGTAACTATGGCTACACCTTC. It encodes CASSADSNYGYTF.

J is TRBJ2-7 and V is TRBV9, with D possibly being TRBD1 (6 bases). Trimming took 0 bases from V and 7 from J, leaving 14 bases between them. The CDR3 length is 14 residues. In germline, CDR1 is SGDLS, CDR2 YYNGEE. This chain's CDR3 is CASSVVREGGEQYF. CDR3 sequence (DNA): TGTGCCAGCAGCGTAGTGAGGGAAGGGGGTGAGCAGTACTTC.

There are a few counts of this clone. The rearrangement uses TRBV6-1 and TRBJ2-7; 8 bases line up with TRBD1. The ends lost 8 bases at V and 3 bases at J; junction bases unmatched: 6. In germline, CDR1 is MNHNS, CDR2 SASEGT. This CDR3 is 13 amino acids long. The CDR3 DNA is TGTGCCAGCTGGACAGGGAACAACTACGAGCAGTACTTC. This gives the protein CASWTGNNYEQYF.

Here the CDR3 reads CASSLVSGVGNTEAFF. The CDR3 DNA reads as TGTGCCAGCAGCTTAGTCTCAGGGGTCGGGAACACTGAAGCTTTCTTT. The gene calls are TRBV7-9 and TRBJ1-1; D might be TRBD1 (6 bases). In germline, CDR1 is SEHNR, CDR2 FQNEAQ (reference sequence). V was trimmed by 1 base and J by 1 base, leaving 13 bases between them. The CDR3 is 16 residues long.

The rearrangement uses TRBV29-1 and TRBJ2-3, with 7 positions matching TRBD2. The V gene end was trimmed by 2 bases and the J gene end by 4 bases; junction bases not matched to a gene: 6. Germline CDR1 SQVTM, CDR2 ANQGSEA. The CDR3 length is 14 residues. CDR3 loop: CSVEWDAGADTQYF. The CDR3 nucleotides are TGCAGCGTTGAATGGGACGCGGGGGCAGATACGCAGTATTTT.

In its sample, this clone was seen a few times. This chain links TRBV2 with TRBJ2-7; D possibly corresponds to TRBD2 (6 bases). CDR1 is SNHLY and CDR2 is FYNNEI in the germline V gene. This CDR3 contains 14 residues. V lost 6 bases to trimming and J lost 0 bases, with 12 bases between them. The CDR3 DNA follows: TGTGCCAGCAGGGCGGGACTTACCTCCTACGAGCAGTACTTC. Translating it yields CASRAGLTSYEQYF.

The rearrangement uses TRBV18 and TRBJ1-1; 7 bases are a match to TRBD1. Trimming cost V 0 bases and J 0 bases; bases outside gene matches: 7. The germline CDR1 and CDR2 sequences are KGHSH and LQKENI. The CDR3 covers 17 residues. The CDR3 sequence is CASSPPRRDRLNTEAFF. The CDR3 DNA follows: TGTGCCAGCTCACCACCGCGAAGGGACAGATTGAACACTGAAGCTTTCTTT.

Only a few counts were recorded for this clone. This sequence joins TRBV5-4 and TRBJ1-2, with 9 bases fitting TRBD1. The V gene's germline CDR1 is SGHNT and CDR2 YYREEE (reference sequence). The CDR3 sequence is 14 residues long. V lost 4 bases and J lost 5; bases outside the gene matches: 6. The CDR3 region has the DNA TGTGCCAGCAGCCCCGGGACAGGGCCATATGGCTACACCTTC. Its translation is CASSPGTGPYGYTF. Combining the CDR3 with reference TRBV5-4 and TRBJ1-2 gives the whole variable domain ETGVTQSPTHLIKTRGQQVTLRCSSQSGHNTVSWYQQALGQGPQFIFQYYREEENGRGNFPPRFSGLQFPNYSSELNVNALELDDSALYLCASSPGTGPYGYTFGSGTRLTVV.

The chain uses TRBV2 and TRBJ2-1; tentatively, D is TRBD2 (5 bases). The CDR3 sequence is 11 residues long. V lost 10 bases and J lost 3, with 7 bases in between. Germline CDR1 is SNHLY and CDR2 is FYNNEI. CDR3 DNA: TGTGCCACCCGGGACTACAATGAGCAGTTCTTC. Its protein is CATRDYNEQFF.

This clone was observed a handful of times. V is TRBV5-8 and J is TRBJ1-6, with TRBD1 matching 7 bases. V lost 4 bases and J lost 10; bases outside the gene matches: 8. The CDR3 has 14 amino acids. Germline loops: CDR1 SGHTS, CDR2 YDEGEE. The CDR3: CASSATGARSPLHF. The CDR3 DNA is TGTGCCAGCAGCGCCACAGGGGCACGGTCACCCCTCCACTTT.

The count of this clone is one. The chain uses TRBV5-6 and TRBJ2-5; D remains ambiguous. The J call may be mistaken, given a closer DNA end match to TRBJ2-7. CDR3 length: 15 amino acids. The V gene's germline CDR1 is SGHDT and CDR2 YYEEEE. For the CDR3, the DNA is TGTGCCAGCAGCCCCCGCCGCCATTTCTCCTACGAGCAGTACTTC. Residues: CASSPRRHFSYEQYF.

In DNA, the CDR3 is TGTGCCAGCAGCCAAGAGATTTATCGGACTAGCGGGGGGGGTACGCAGTATTTT. Translation: CASSQEIYRTSGGGTQYF. The J gene is TRBJ2-3, the V gene TRBV4-2, with 15 bases lining up with TRBD2. The germline V gene has CDR1 LGHNA and CDR2 YNFKEQ. The V and J ends lost 0 bases and 8 bases, in that order; junction bases with no gene match: 9. The CDR3 length is 18 residues.

The sample holds a few counts of this clone. This rearrangement joins TRBV11-2 to TRBJ2-7; D is tentatively TRBD1 or TRBD2 (6 bases each). Per the germline V gene, CDR1 is SGHAT and CDR2 is FQNNGV. The V end was cut by 5 bases, the J end by 5 bases, with 16 bases between. This CDR3 comprises 14 residues. The DNA for the CDR3 is TGTGCCAGCAGCCTACAGGGAGTAGCGGACGAGCAGTACTTC. Translated, it gives CASSLQGVADEQYF. Full variable domain (remainder filled in from reference TRBV11-2 and TRBJ2-7): EAGVAQSPRYKIIEKRQSVAFWCNPISGHATLYWYQQILGQGPKLLIQFQNNGVVDDSQLPKDRFSAERLKGVDSTLKIQPAKLEDSAVYLCASSLQGVADEQYFGPGTRLTVT.

This clone was seen only a few times. The chain couples TRBV7-2 to TRBJ2-2; possibly TRBD2 for D (6 bases). The V end was cut by 3 bases, the J end by 7 bases, with 12 bases between. The CDR3 loop spans 14 amino acids. CDR1 is SGHTA, CDR2 FQGNSA, per germline. CDR3: CASSFRAGNGELFF. In DNA form, the CDR3 reads TGTGCCAGCAGCTTCCGGGCGGGGAACGGGGAGCTGTTTTTT.

The chain has TRBV5-1 and TRBJ1-1; D is uncertain. V was clipped by 5 bases and J by 0 bases, with 8 bases between them. Germline CDR1 is SGHRS and CDR2 is YFSETQ. The CDR3 is 13 residues long. In nucleotides, the CDR3 is TGCGCCAGCAGGCCAGTCATGAACACTGAAGCTTTCTTT. This translates into CASRPVMNTEAFF.

The sample holds a few counts of this clone. The rearrangement links TRBV6-6 to TRBJ2-7; 9 bases agree with TRBD1. CDR1 and CDR2 from the germline V gene are MNHNY and SVGAGI (reference sequence). The CDR3 loop spans 13 amino acids. J was trimmed by 5 bases and V by 8 bases; bases with no gene match: 7. The CDR3 region has the DNA TGTGCCAGCCGTGGACAGGGGAGTCACGAGCAGTACTTC. This encodes CASRGQGSHEQYF.